This is a list of T cell receptor beta chains from one sample in a study of technical replicates of blood from several donors. Generated by immunoSEQ multiplex PCR, the TCRdb table keeps only in-frame clones and is missing some. The table lists about 75,000 clones, around 97% of them singletons. The sample was T cells isolated from PBMCs. Receptors were obtained from a human donor in good health. The CDR3 runs from the conserved cysteine through the conserved F or W. The D gene is left open where the match is weak. Size values are once, few and many counts, or a class for expanded clones, and some rows have none.

TRBJ2-7	.	TRBV27	.	CASSFAIYYEQYF	TGTGCCAGCAGTTTTGCCATCTACTACGAGCAGTACTTC
TRBJ2-1	TRBD1	TRBV5-1	.	CASSADRGSEFF	TGCGCCAGCAGCGCAGACAGGGGATCGGAGTTCTTC
TRBJ1-1	TRBD1	TRBV19	.	CASSTQYRGNRNTEAFF	TGTGCCAGTAGTACCCAATACAGGGGAAATCGGAACACTGAAGCTTTCTTT
TRBJ2-7	.	TRBV5-1	.	CASSLDSAYEQYF	TGCGCCAGCAGCTTGGATAGCGCATACGAGCAGTACTTC
TRBJ2-7	TRBD1	TRBV9	.	CASSVGARGPEQYF	TGTGCCAGCAGCGTAGGAGCCAGGGGGCCCGAGCAGTACTTC
TRBJ1-3	TRBD1	TRBV6-6	.	CASSYQDRDSGNTIYF	TGTGCCAGCAGTTACCAGGACAGGGACTCTGGAAACACCATATATTTT
TRBJ1-4	TRBD1	TRBV5-4	.	CASSLGDREKLFF	TGTGCCAGCAGCTTGGGGGACAGAGAAAAACTGTTTTTT
TRBJ1-1	.	TRBV6-5	.	CASRQGLNTEAFF	TGTGCCAGCAGACAGGGCTTGAACACTGAAGCTTTCTTT
TRBJ1-5	.	TRBV5-6	once	CASSGGGWDQPQHF	TGTGCCAGCAGCGGGGGAGGCTGGGATCAGCCCCAGCATTTT
TRBJ1-3	.	TRBV7-9	.	CASSLDFAGNTIYF	TGTGCCAGCAGCTTAGACTTCGCTGGAAACACCATATATTTT
TRBJ2-7	TRBD1	TRBV2	.	CASSGQGVTSYEQYF	TGTGCCAGCAGTGGACAGGGCGTGACCTCCTACGAGCAGTACTTC
TRBJ2-5	TRBD2	TRBV7-2	.	CASSRREGKPTQYF	TGTGCCAGCAGCCGAAGGGAGGGGAAACCGACCCAGTACTTC
TRBJ2-5	TRBD2	TRBV4-1	.	CASSRGAAGGPRVGETQYF	TGCGCCAGCAGCCGAGGAGCGGCGGGAGGGCCAAGGGTAGGGGAGACCCAGTACTTC
TRBJ2-5	.	TRBV5-5	.	CASRRGGLAAQETQYF	TGTGCCAGCAGGAGGGGCGGGTTAGCGGCTCAAGAGACCCAGTACTTC
TRBJ2-2	.	TRBV5-5	.	CASSLMTATNTGELFF	TGTGCCAGCAGCTTGATGACAGCCACGAACACCGGGGAGCTGTTTTTT
TRBJ2-1	TRBD2	TRBV5-1	.	CASSPYSGGANEQFF	TGCGCCAGCAGCCCCTATAGCGGGGGGGCGAATGAGCAGTTCTTC
TRBJ2-7	.	TRBV27	.	CASSLGRGLISSYEQYF	TGTGCCAGCAGTTTAGGCCGAGGACTCATAAGCTCCTACGAGCAGTACTTC
TRBJ1-2	.	TRBV29-1	.	CSVLRETNYGYTF	TGCAGCGTTTTACGGGAAACTAACTATGGCTACACCTTC
TRBJ2-7	TRBD1	TRBV5-1	.	CASSWGQLLSYEQYF	TGCGCCAGCAGCTGGGGACAGTTACTATCCTACGAGCAGTACTTC
TRBJ2-1	TRBD1	TRBV27	.	CASSATGAVSYNEQFF	TGTGCCAGCAGTGCAACAGGGGCGGTATCCTACAATGAGCAGTTCTTC
TRBJ1-1	.	TRBV7-9	.	CASSRTQGADTEAFF	TGTGCCAGCAGCCGTACACAGGGTGCGGACACTGAAGCTTTCTTT
TRBJ1-3	.	TRBV30	.	CAGAGNTIYF	TGTGCCGGGGCAGGAAACACCATATATTTT
TRBJ2-6	.	TRBV15	.	CATSRGHSSGANVLTF	TGTGCCACCAGCAGAGGACATAGCTCTGGGGCCAACGTCCTGACTTTC
TRBJ2-2	TRBD1	TRBV5-5	.	CASSSRDRGWDGELFF	TGTGCCAGCAGCTCCCGGGACAGGGGGTGGGACGGGGAGCTGTTTTTT
TRBJ1-2	.	TRBV2	.	CASSEEGELLGYTF	TGTGCCAGCAGTGAAGAGGGAGAACTCCTCGGCTACACCTTC
TRBJ2-4	TRBD1	TRBV10-3	.	CAISESRPIDREKKNIQYF	TGTGCCATCAGTGAGTCGAGGCCGATCGACAGGGAGAAGAAAAACATTCAGTACTTC
TRBJ1-2	TRBD1	TRBV25-1	once	CASSGGTGRILAYGYTF	TGTGCCAGCAGTGGGGGGACAGGGAGGATTTTAGCCTATGGCTACACCTTC
TRBJ2-1	TRBD1	TRBV5-4	.	CASSRAGTGGQDEQFF	TGTGCCAGCAGCCGGGCCGGGACAGGGGGCCAGGATGAGCAGTTCTTC
TRBJ2-5	TRBD1	TRBV7-3	.	CASSRDRGETQYF	TGTGCCAGCAGCAGGGACAGGGGGGAGACCCAGTACTTC
TRBJ1-1	.	TRBV7-9	.	CASSDQQGEAFF	TGTGCCAGCAGCGACCAACAGGGTGAAGCTTTCTTT
TRBJ2-7	TRBD1	TRBV7-9	.	CASSYTGGYEQYF	TGTGCCAGCAGCTATACAGGGGGCTACGAGCAGTACTTC
TRBJ1-2	TRBD1	TRBV6-5	.	CASGDPTGTVHGYTF	TGTGCCAGCGGAGACCCGACCGGGACAGTACATGGCTACACCTTC